Listed here is a single T cell receptor (beta chain). Its antigen is not known. The data were obtained in a study of vaccination and CD4 T cells after COVID-19. For the study at large: Overlapping peptides of the spike proteins of SARS-CoV-2, HCoV-NL63, HCoV-OC43 and HCoV-229E were used for cell stimulation.

The Oncomine TCR Beta short-read assay generated sequence data from the DNA of cultured CD4+ T cells. The source of extracted genomic DNA was cultured CD4+ T cells. TCRdb recomputed calls from the PCR reads with MiXCR, one row per CDR3 protein. The sample has around 12,000 distinct CDR3 sequences; just over 35% are singletons. Treatment meaning: approximately nine-day PBMC culture with coronavirus spike peptide pools or control peptides (ViraFEST assay). The ViraFEST method relied on peptide pools to expand antigen-specific T cells, followed by TCR sequencing. Having spent 10 days in culture, CD4+ T cells were then isolated by negative selection. Sequencing was carried out using cultured CD4+ T cells from blood. The clonotype comes from a human donor with COVID-19.

CDR3 bases: TGCGCCAGCAATCGGGGGGGCGAAGATACGCAGTATTTT. This translates into CASNRGGEDTQYF. The J gene is TRBJ2-3, the V gene TRBV10-1, with 8 positions matching TRBD2. J was trimmed by 5 bases and V by 7 bases; bases with no gene match: 5. The length of the CDR3 is 13 residues. The germline V gene has CDR1 WNHNN and CDR2 SYGVQD (reference sequence).